The 2 T cell receptor beta chains below all came from one sample that was sequenced in a study of a mutant IDH1 vaccine in newly diagnosed glioma. Sequencing was performed with immunoSEQ multiplex PCR; in TCRdb, only in-frame clones are kept and a portion is missing. The table records 25,000 to 30,000 clones, about 76% of them present only once. Sample time point: week 35, safety follow-up. Each dose of the vaccine consisted of 300 ug of mutant IDH1 20-mer peptide, with topical imiquimod. For these receptors, no antigen is known. Sequencing was performed on PBMCs, taken from a glioma patient whose treatment included an IDH1 peptide vaccine. All receptors derive from a man aged 50 to 59 with glioma.

V is TRBV28 and J is TRBJ1-5, with TRBD1 identical over 7 bases. The V segment lost 7 bases and the J segment 1 base; nucleotides outside the gene matches: 10. Per the germline V gene, CDR1 is MDHEN and CDR2 is SYDVKM. The CDR3 runs 16 residues. Written as DNA, the CDR3 is TGTGCCAGCACCCGAGGGGGCGGGATGAGCAATCAGCCCCAGCATTTT. Its protein is CASTRGGGMSNQPQHF.

The V and J genes are TRBV5-1 and TRBJ2-7; D not certain. This CDR3 spans 12 amino acids. Germline V gene lookup returns CDR1 SGHRS and CDR2 YFSETQ. V was trimmed by 4 bases and J by 5 bases, leaving 10 bases between them. The CDR3 spells CASSRTTDEQYF. The CDR3 bases are TGCGCCAGCAGCCGAACGACGGACGAGCAGTACTTC.